This TCR beta chain was documented in a study of blood T cell repertoires in COVID-19 (dated by TCRdb to 2020 to 2021). Turning to the overall study: Samples covering the acute and convalescent phases of COVID-19 were provided by collaborators in the United States, Italy and Spain. The sample metadata nearly always contained a de-identified subject ID, COVID-19 status, age in years and sex. The samples were drawn from the first 160 participants of the ongoing ImmuneRACE study and from 1,200 or so subjects provided by 6 global collaborators. Where available, HLA class I and class II types were taken from metadata supplied by the sample provider and were not determined by assay-based typing. A freely available public database, intended as a resource for researchers studying the immune response to SARS-CoV-2, is where the repertoires were released. The material from the prospective study consisted of cDNA or gDNA derived from T cells, B-cell-depleted T cells, or PBMCs. Subjects who had been exposed to COVID-19, were actively infected with it, or had recovered from it provided the deeply sampled blood TCRbeta repertoires that made up the dataset.

TCRbeta CDR3 regions were amplified from genomic DNA by means of the immunoSEQ Assay, a bias-controlled multiplex PCR. As for the original processing: The number of nucleated cells in each sample was estimated from the amplification of reference gene primers within the assay. To quantify the absolute abundance of each unique TCRbeta CDR3 rearrangement, sequence reads were collapsed and filtered. For each sample, productive Simpson clonality was calculated by taking the square root of Simpson's diversity index across productive rearrangements. The immuneACCESS repertoire file appears here via TCRdb, limited to in-frame rearrangements. These files lack a portion of the clones; in checked studies, under half of the deficit traces to unresolved V genes, and the cause of the others is not known. The DNA gave D and trimming, while V, J and clone size come from that table. This sample has 110,000 or so clones in its table, and over 70% of those were observed once. The top ten clones comprise about 1.6% of the sample.

Reading from cysteine to phenylalanine, the CDR3 counts 13 amino acids. Solely the CDR3 DNA is kept, with 39 bases framed from the first base. The germline V gene specifies MNHNS as CDR1 and SASEGT as CDR2. V and J are truncated by 6 bases and 5 bases respectively, leaving an intervening sequence of 10 bases. The collaborating institutions used their own protocols to collect whole blood in K2EDTA tubes. For TCRbeta analysis, collaborators shipped samples in one of three forms: frozen whole blood, isolated PBMCs, or DNA extracted from either of those sample types. Results and caveats for the whole study, not just this receptor: The quantity of clinical and demographic metadata differed by source and by participant and was supplied without curation.

Worth noting for this clone: Its antigen is unknown. Base qualities are not at hand, and no much larger clone is one base apart.

Sequenced sample: peripheral blood. The chain uses TRBV6-1 and TRBJ1-4; the D gene identity is not certain. The source of this sequence is a man in his forties or fifties with acute or convalescent COVID-19. CDR3 loop: CASSSDPNEKLFF. Here is the DNA: TGTGCCAGCAGCAGTGATCCGAATGAAAAACTGTTTTTT.